Listed below are T cell receptor beta chains from one sample, sequenced in a study of chemoradiotherapy in HPV16-positive cancers. Assay used: immunoSEQ multiplex PCR; TCRdb lists only in-frame clones, some missing. Among over 6,000 clones listed, about 80% were seen once. Specimen: blood, collected from a patient who underwent chemoradiotherapy. These receptor sequences come from a human donor with HPV-associated anogenital cancer. Each CDR3 is given with its conserved first and last residue. Fields, in order: J gene, D gene, V gene, clone size, CDR3 DNA, CDR3 protein. The D gene is left open where the match is weak. Expanded clones get a size class; other rows say once, few or many, or leave the size out.

j_call: TRBJ2-3
d_call: NA
v_call: TRBV27
clone_size: NA
cdr3_nt: TGTGCCAGCAGTCGATCCCGGTTAGATACGCAGTATTTT
cdr3_aa: CASSRSRLDTQYF

j_call: TRBJ1-5
d_call: TRBD1
v_call: TRBV29-1
clone_size: few
cdr3_nt: TGCAGCGTCCTCACAGGGGGCGTCAATCAGCCCCAGCATTTT
cdr3_aa: CSVLTGGVNQPQHF

j_call: TRBJ1-1
d_call: NA
v_call: TRBV6-6
clone_size: few
cdr3_nt: TGTGCCAGCAGTTACGCGAGTGAAGCTTTCTTT
cdr3_aa: CASSYASEAFF

j_call: TRBJ1-2
d_call: TRBD1
v_call: TRBV6-5
clone_size: NA
cdr3_nt: TGTGCCAGCAGTTATCTTGGACAGGGCTATGGCTACACCTTC
cdr3_aa: CASSYLGQGYGYTF

j_call: TRBJ2-1
d_call: NA
v_call: TRBV7-2
clone_size: NA
cdr3_nt: TGTGCCGTGCTCGTGGAGGGGGCTTACAATGAGCAGTTCTTC
cdr3_aa: CAVLVEGAYNEQFF

j_call: TRBJ1-1
d_call: NA
v_call: TRBV14
clone_size: few
cdr3_nt: TGTGCCAGCAGCCGACAGACCAACACTGAAGCTTTCTTT
cdr3_aa: CASSRQTNTEAFF

j_call: TRBJ1-2
d_call: NA
v_call: TRBV2
clone_size: NA
cdr3_nt: TGTGCCAGCAGTGATATTTATGAGGATGGCTACACCTTC
cdr3_aa: CASSDIYEDGYTF

j_call: TRBJ2-3
d_call: TRBD2
v_call: TRBV11-2
clone_size: NA
cdr3_nt: TGTGCCAGCAGCTGGGAAGCCGGGGGGGGCACAGATACGCAGTATTTT
cdr3_aa: CASSWEAGGGTDTQYF

j_call: TRBJ2-7
d_call: NA
v_call: TRBV5-1
clone_size: NA
cdr3_nt: TGCGCCAGCAGCTTGGCGACAGTCTACGAGCAGTACTTC
cdr3_aa: CASSLATVYEQYF

j_call: TRBJ2-2
d_call: TRBD1
v_call: TRBV11-2
clone_size: once
cdr3_nt: TGTGCCAGCAGCTGGGGACAGCTGAACACCGGGGAGCTGTTTTTT
cdr3_aa: CASSWGQLNTGELFF

j_call: TRBJ2-3
d_call: NA
v_call: TRBV5-1
clone_size: few
cdr3_nt: TGCGCCAGCAGCTTGCGAACCGCAGATACGCAGTATTTT
cdr3_aa: CASSLRTADTQYF

j_call: TRBJ2-7
d_call: TRBD1
v_call: TRBV19
clone_size: NA
cdr3_nt: TGTGCCAGTACGCAAGCTGGGACAGGGTCCTACGAGCAGTACTTC
cdr3_aa: CASTQAGTGSYEQYF

j_call: TRBJ2-7
d_call: NA
v_call: TRBV10-3
clone_size: few
cdr3_nt: TGTGCCATCAGTGAGTCGCAGGTCGAGCAGTACTTC
cdr3_aa: CAISESQVEQYF

j_call: TRBJ2-2
d_call: TRBD2
v_call: TRBV14
clone_size: NA
cdr3_nt: TGTGCCAGCAGCCGGGGGATAGCGGGGGGCCTTTTTGCCACCGGGGAGCTGTTTTTT
cdr3_aa: CASSRGIAGGLFATGELFF

j_call: TRBJ1-4
d_call: NA
v_call: TRBV6-6
clone_size: NA
cdr3_nt: TGTGCCAGCAGTTACTCGGTGGCAGGGCTTAATGAAAAACTGTTTTTT
cdr3_aa: CASSYSVAGLNEKLFF

j_call: TRBJ2-2
d_call: TRBD2
v_call: TRBV29-1
clone_size: NA
cdr3_nt: TGCAGCGTGACGACTAGCGGGGTTTTAGGCGGGGAGCTGTTTTTT
cdr3_aa: CSVTTSGVLGGELFF

j_call: TRBJ1-5
d_call: NA
v_call: TRBV2
clone_size: NA
cdr3_nt: TGTGCCAGCAGTTTCACAGGTGACCAGCCCCAGCATTTT
cdr3_aa: CASSFTGDQPQHF

j_call: TRBJ2-2
d_call: NA
v_call: TRBV2
clone_size: NA
cdr3_nt: TGTGCCAGCAGTGAACAAGGGTATGAAACCGGGGAGCTGTTTTTT
cdr3_aa: CASSEQGYETGELFF

j_call: TRBJ2-5
d_call: NA
v_call: TRBV4-3
clone_size: once
cdr3_nt: TGCGCCAGCAGCCAAGATCGCACTCTCCAGGAGACCCAGTACTTC
cdr3_aa: CASSQDRTLQETQYF

j_call: TRBJ1-2
d_call: NA
v_call: TRBV14
clone_size: NA
cdr3_nt: TGTGCCAGCAGCCAAGGTCGTCAGGGTCTCTATGGCTACACCTTC
cdr3_aa: CASSQGRQGLYGYTF